This T cell receptor beta chain comes out of a study of T cells in Graves' hyperthyroidism and ophthalmopathy. Study-wide context: Peripheral blood sampling occurred at initial diagnosis, before any treatment.

This clonotype has at least ten counts. RNA transcripts provided the source from which TCR beta CDR3 regions were amplified. HTBI primers were used for first-round RT-PCR of the TCR CDR3. MiXCR, applied by TCRdb to the multiplex PCR reads, yields one record per CDR3 protein. The data hold more than 350,000 distinct CDR3 sequences, with about 16% observed a single time. Deletions cut 6 bases from V and 0 bases from J, with 13 bases between. CDR3 length: 15 amino acids. Germline values: CDR1 MNHNS, CDR2 SASEGT. The receptor was isolated from a woman aged 60-75 years with Graves' ophthalmopathy. The sample comprised blood. The V call is TRBV6-1, the J call TRBJ2-3, with D possibly matching TRBD2 (5 bases). The CDR3 nucleotides read TGTGCCAGCAGCCCCGGGCGGACTAGCACAGATACGCAGTATTTT. It is translated as CASSPGRTSTDTQYF.